The rows below give T cell receptor beta chains drawn from one sample of a study of long-term antiretroviral therapy in people with HIV. TCRdb's table, derived via immunoSEQ multiplex PCR, lists solely in-frame clones and lacks some. The sample has tens of thousands of clones, about 80% seen once. This material consisted of unsorted PBMCs, taken 0.5 years before starting antiretroviral therapy. These receptors all stem from a man in his forties with HIV. CDR3s leave out the opening cysteine and the closing phenylalanine or tryptophan. The order of the fields is CDR3 protein, V gene, J gene.

cdr3_aa: ATSRDRKAATSGEQY; v_call: TRBV15; j_call: TRBJ2-7
cdr3_aa: ASSVEGQPFSTGELF; v_call: TRBV9; j_call: TRBJ2-2
cdr3_aa: SVIGGGMNTEAF; v_call: TRBV29-1; j_call: TRBJ1-1
cdr3_aa: ASIQTQRGASYEQY; v_call: TRBV28; j_call: TRBJ2-7
cdr3_aa: ASSLDAGWDQPQH; v_call: TRBV7-6; j_call: TRBJ1-5
cdr3_aa: ASSPPVGEGGYT; v_call: TRBV9; j_call: TRBJ1-2
cdr3_aa: SANARQSVGTEAF; v_call: TRBV29-1; j_call: TRBJ1-1
cdr3_aa: ASSQERPSGGRTDTQY; v_call: TRBV4-3; j_call: TRBJ2-3
cdr3_aa: ASSNRWTAPEA; v_call: TRBV28; j_call: TRBJ1-2
cdr3_aa: ASSLGGRRISGANVLT; v_call: TRBV7-9; j_call: TRBJ2-6
cdr3_aa: ASSQELGTGREKLF; v_call: TRBV4-3; j_call: TRBJ1-4
cdr3_aa: ASSLGTGFYNSPLH; v_call: TRBV7-9; j_call: TRBJ1-6
cdr3_aa: ASSFSHGNTEAF; v_call: TRBV7-2; j_call: TRBJ1-1
cdr3_aa: ASSTPSMGAQETQY; v_call: TRBV11-2; j_call: TRBJ2-5
cdr3_aa: ASSFRGGVSPLH; v_call: TRBV5-4; j_call: TRBJ1-6
cdr3_aa: ASSGLGVGGEKLF; v_call: TRBV9; j_call: TRBJ1-4
cdr3_aa: ASSSMGKTGDQPQH; v_call: TRBV28; j_call: TRBJ1-5
cdr3_aa: ASSGGATGELF; v_call: TRBV6-4; j_call: TRBJ2-2
cdr3_aa: ASSVGPSNTEAF; v_call: TRBV9; j_call: TRBJ1-1
cdr3_aa: ASSPGLQETQY; v_call: TRBV18; j_call: TRBJ2-5
cdr3_aa: ASSLRSYGYT; v_call: TRBV28; j_call: TRBJ1-2
cdr3_aa: ASSHRDLEAF; v_call: TRBV2; j_call: TRBJ1-1
cdr3_aa: ASSFKGRLNTEAF; v_call: TRBV6-5; j_call: TRBJ1-1
cdr3_aa: ASSQAIGLAETQY; v_call: TRBV4-2; j_call: TRBJ2-5
cdr3_aa: ASSSRPEDTDTQY; v_call: TRBV5-1; j_call: TRBJ2-3
cdr3_aa: ASSLEVLSSGANVLT; v_call: TRBV7-9; j_call: TRBJ2-6
cdr3_aa: ASSPRGGADEQF; v_call: TRBV18; j_call: TRBJ2-1
cdr3_aa: ASSSVPGVGYT; v_call: TRBV27; j_call: TRBJ1-2
cdr3_aa: ASSLRGWGSAGTEAF; v_call: TRBV28; j_call: TRBJ1-1
cdr3_aa: ASSHGQLNTGELF; v_call: TRBV4-1; j_call: TRBJ2-2
cdr3_aa: ASSQVLATGAFNYGYT; v_call: TRBV4-3; j_call: TRBJ1-2
cdr3_aa: ASRPGTDYGYT; v_call: TRBV5-1; j_call: TRBJ1-2
cdr3_aa: ASSVGGTQETQY; v_call: TRBV9; j_call: TRBJ2-5
cdr3_aa: ASSPVGRQGSSSYNEQF; v_call: TRBV9; j_call: TRBJ2-1
cdr3_aa: ASSVLSDSEAF; v_call: TRBV9; j_call: TRBJ1-1
cdr3_aa: ASSDGSNTGELF; v_call: TRBV7-3; j_call: TRBJ2-2
cdr3_aa: ASSLSGGRSDTQY; v_call: TRBV19; j_call: TRBJ2-3
cdr3_aa: ASRGRDQETQY; v_call: TRBV6-1; j_call: TRBJ2-5
cdr3_aa: ASRETAEDEKLF; v_call: TRBV6-6; j_call: TRBJ1-4
cdr3_aa: ASSHTGEETQY; v_call: TRBV7-7; j_call: TRBJ2-5
cdr3_aa: ASSYSQVVNTEAF; v_call: TRBV6-5; j_call: TRBJ1-1
cdr3_aa: ASSPGLGGSSGFYEQY; v_call: TRBV18; j_call: TRBJ2-7
cdr3_aa: ASSQFRDNQPQH; v_call: TRBV16; j_call: TRBJ1-5
cdr3_aa: ASSTPSGGWNTEAF; v_call: TRBV28; j_call: TRBJ1-1